The entry below describes one T cell receptor beta chain. The target antigen is unknown. These data come from a study of long-term antiretroviral therapy in people with HIV. Study results and caveats: HIV repertoires showed narrower CDR3 length ranges than controls.

A v3.0 immunoSEQ assay was performed at survey level. Measured with immunoSEQ multiplex PCR; TCRdb has only the in-frame clones, and not every one. The sample lists around 29,000 clones; about 93% were seen once. Germline CDR1 and CDR2: LNHDA and SQIVND (reference sequence). V lost 4 bases and J lost 5; bases outside the gene matches: 1. CDR3 length: 12 amino acids. The sequence came from a woman aged 35 to 49 with HIV. The chain uses TRBV19 and TRBJ2-7; TRBD1 aligns across 8 bases. Sequenced material: unsorted PBMCs, taken roughly 6.3 years after starting antiretroviral therapy. The CDR3 region is CASSRQGNEQYF. DNA of the CDR3: TGTGCCAGTAGTAGACAGGGGAACGAGCAGTACTTC.